A single sample gave rise to the 17 T cell receptor beta chains below, sequenced in a study of response to subunit inactivated influenza vaccine. TCRdb re-called the RT-PCR reads through MiXCR, storing one row per CDR3 protein. Of some 550,000 distinct CDR3 sequences listed, under 30% are singletons. These data were likewise used in another study, on T cells expressing NK-cell markers. That source reports: Beta-chain TCR cDNA was generated via 5'RACE template switching with UMIs.

The sequencing used CD4+ T cells sorted from PBMCs, collected 12 days after vaccination. These receptors originate from a man aged 50-59 years who received an inactivated influenza vaccine.

CDR3 nucleotides: TGTGCCAGCAGTGCCCGACTAGCGGGGTACAATGAGCAGTTCTTC. This codes for CASSARLAGYNEQFF. The chain carries TRBV2 and TRBJ2-1; 11 nucleotides match TRBD2. The CDR3 loop spans 15 amino acids. CDR1 SNHLY and CDR2 FYNNEI come from the germline V gene. With 4 bases clipped from V and 4 bases from J, the junction kept 3 bases outside the gene matches.

J is TRBJ2-1 and V is TRBV6-2 or TRBV6-3; TRBD2 matches 11 bases. Germline CDR1 is MNHEY and CDR2 is SVGEGT. The CDR3 totals 16 residues. V was clipped by 5 bases and J by 7 bases; unmatched bases: 10. CDR3 in amino acids: CASSRGGTSGENEQFF. DNA of the CDR3: TGTGCCAGCAGTCGGGGGGGGACTAGCGGAGAAAATGAGCAGTTCTTC.

In DNA form, the CDR3 reads TGTGCCAGCAGCTTGAGGGAGGAAGGTGAAAAACTGTTTTTT. This sequence encodes CASSLREEGEKLFF. The chain uses TRBV5-4 and TRBJ1-4; no firm D call. The CDR3 has 14 residues. Germline V gene lookup returns CDR1 SGHNT and CDR2 YYREEE (reference sequence). Trimming shortened V by 1 base and J by 7 bases, and 11 bases separated the two germline ends.

Remarks on this clonotype: A junction boundary mismatches the germline segment, possibly from a read error. This chain links TRBV29-1 with TRBJ2-7; 9 positions match TRBD1. CDR3 size: 13 residues. Looked up from germline, CDR1 is SQVTM and CDR2 is ANQGSEA. As DNA, the CDR3 is TGCAGCGTCGAAGACAGGGGGTTTTACGAGCAGTACTTC. Protein product: CSVEDRGFYEQYF.

The rearrangement uses TRBV3-1 and TRBJ2-1, with a weak D call TRBD1 (6 bases). The CDR3 runs 16 residues. V dropped 1 base and J dropped 7 bases, with 17 bases sitting between them. Per germline, CDR1 LGHDT and CDR2 YNNKEL (reference sequence). CDR3 sequence (DNA): TGTGCCAGCAGCCAAGGTTCGGGACAACCCGGGAATGAGCAGTTCTTC. Amino acid sequence: CASSQGSGQPGNEQFF.

This chain uses TRBV20-1 with TRBJ2-7; D unresolved. The CDR3 loop spans 13 amino acids. Germline values: CDR1 DFQATT, CDR2 SNEGSKA (reference sequence). The V end lost 0 bases, the J end lost 6 bases, and 12 bases lay between the germline ends. DNA of the CDR3: TGCAGTGCTAGAGATCGTTGGGGATCCGAGCAGTACTTC. Residues: CSARDRWGSEQYF.

Only a few counts were recorded for this clonotype. The chain is built from TRBV12-3 or TRBV12-4 and TRBJ2-7, with 8 bases lining up with TRBD2. Trimming at V came to 3 bases and at J to 6 bases, leaving 10 bases not matched to a gene. This CDR3 has 15 amino acids. Here the CDR3 DNA reads TGTGCCAGCAGTTTTGGCGGGGGGACGGGTTCCGAGCAGTACTTC. Translated, it gives CASSFGGGTGSEQYF.

The chain is built from TRBV4-2 and TRBJ2-1; D not certain. V dropped 0 bases and J dropped 2 bases, with 8 bases sitting between them. The V gene's germline CDR1 is LGHNA and CDR2 YNFKEQ. The CDR3 is made up of 15 amino acids. The DNA of the CDR3 is TGTGCCAGCAGCCAAGAGGACCAGACCTACAATGAGCAGTTCTTC. Translating gives CASSQEDQTYNEQFF.

This clonotype was seen once. The CDR3: CASSQLYGYTF. As DNA, the CDR3 is TGTGCCAGCAGCCAACTATATGGCTACACCTTC. The rearrangement joins TRBV3-1 to TRBJ1-2; no firm D call. The CDR3 is 11 amino acids. V was cut by 2 bases and J by 5 bases, with 3 bases left in between. From germline, CDR1 is LGHDT and CDR2 YNNKEL (reference sequence).

This clonotype appeared a few times. The V gene is TRBV20-1, the J gene TRBJ2-3, with TRBD2 identical over 8 bases. The CDR3 is 14 amino acids. Germline loops: CDR1 DFQATT, CDR2 SNEGSKA (reference sequence). Losses at the gene ends were 5 bases for V and 7 bases for J; bases not matched to a gene: 11. The CDR3 sequence: CSAGGTRAVYTQYF. DNA for the CDR3: TGCAGTGCTGGGGGGACTAGGGCCGTATATACGCAGTATTTT.

A note on this clonotype: This may arise from a read error, as a much more abundant clone is one base away. The chain uses TRBV7-9 and TRBJ1-1, with D possibly being TRBD1 (6 bases). CDR1 and CDR2 (germline): SEHNR, FQNEAQ (reference sequence). The CDR3 has 13 residues. V was clipped by 6 bases and J by 1 base, with 9 bases between them. This chain's CDR3 is CASRKQGNTEAFF. DNA of the CDR3: TGTGCCAGCAGGAAACAGGGGAACACTGAAGCTTTCTTT.

This chain joins TRBV3-1 and TRBJ2-1; TRBD2 matches 8 bases. V was clipped by 0 bases and J by 9 bases; unmatched bases: 7. The CDR3 consists of 15 residues. The V gene's germline CDR1 is LGHDT and CDR2 YNNKEL (reference sequence). The CDR3 DNA sequence: TGTGCCAGCAGCCAAGATTACGGGAGGGCCCCTGAGCAGTTCTTC. Translating gives CASSQDYGRAPEQFF.

V gene TRBV11-2 combines with J gene TRBJ2-1; possibly TRBD1 for D (5 bases). Deletions cut 1 base from V and 6 bases from J, with 10 bases between. Germline values: CDR1 SGHAT, CDR2 FQNNGV. There are 14 residues in the CDR3. The CDR3 region is CASSLAGAINEQFF. The DNA for the CDR3 is TGTGCCAGCAGCTTAGCTGGGGCGATCAATGAGCAGTTCTTC.

This clonotype was seen more than once but under ten times. The chain joins TRBV20-1 to TRBJ2-1; either TRBD1 or TRBD2 may fit D (5 bases each). Between the trimmed V and J ends, which lost 7 bases and 7 bases, there was a span of 14 bases. Germline CDR1 DFQATT, CDR2 SNEGSKA (reference sequence). The CDR3 extends over 12 amino acids. The CDR3 DNA is TGCAGTGGGGGGAAAGAATCGAATGAGCAGTTCTTC. Translated, it gives CSGGKESNEQFF.

V gene TRBV11-2 combines with J gene TRBJ2-2, with TRBD1 matching over 8 bases. CDR3 length: 17 residues. Germline CDR1 is SGHAT and CDR2 is FQNNGV. V trimming: 3 bases; J trimming: 1 base; junction bases outside the gene matches: 7. The CDR3 protein is CASSFFSGQGNTGELFF. The CDR3 bases are TGTGCCAGCAGCTTCTTTTCTGGACAGGGGAACACCGGGGAGCTGTTTTTT.

This chain links TRBV5-5 with TRBJ2-1; 8 bases match TRBD2. Germline V gene sequence: CDR1 SGHKS, CDR2 YYEKEE (reference sequence). This CDR3 spans 17 amino acids. The V and J ends lost 0 bases and 4 bases, in that order; junction bases with no gene match: 9. The CDR3 DNA reads TGTGCCAGCAGCTTGGCCGGATCGGGACTAGTATACAATGAGCAGTTCTTC. It specifies CASSLAGSGLVYNEQFF.

This clonotype has ten or more counts. This chain's CDR3 is CASSPGNTEAFF. The CDR3 region has the DNA TGTGCCAGCTCACCAGGGAACACTGAAGCTTTCTTT. This chain links TRBV18 with TRBJ1-1; D remains unclear. The CDR3 sequence is 12 residues long. Germline V gene sequence: CDR1 KGHSH, CDR2 LQKENI. V lost 2 bases and J lost 1, with 2 bases in between.